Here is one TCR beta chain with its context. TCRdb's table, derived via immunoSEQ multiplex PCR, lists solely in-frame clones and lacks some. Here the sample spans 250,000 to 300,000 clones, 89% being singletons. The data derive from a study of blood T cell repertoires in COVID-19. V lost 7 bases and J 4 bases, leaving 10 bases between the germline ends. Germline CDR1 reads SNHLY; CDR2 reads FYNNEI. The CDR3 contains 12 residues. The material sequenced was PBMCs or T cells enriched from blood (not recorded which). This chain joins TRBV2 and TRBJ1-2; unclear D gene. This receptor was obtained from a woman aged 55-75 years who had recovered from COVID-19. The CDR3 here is CASTPASYGYTF. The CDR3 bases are TGTGCCAGCACACCGGCTAGCTATGGCTACACCTTC.